Each of the 27 T cell receptor beta chains below was sequenced from the same sample in a study of blood T cells in healthy people across ages. Together with a sample-barcoded 5' primer, a J-beta primer mix was included in a second PCR lasting roughly 6 to 12 cycles. TCRdb used MiXCR to reprocess the 5' RACE reads, holding one entry per CDR3 protein. There are 850,000 to 1,300,000 distinct CDR3 sequences in the sample; more than 40% occur only once, and under 20% lies in the top ten. The sample comprised blood. Receptors originate from a woman aged 55-75 years in good health.

This clonotype was counted between two and nine times. The chain employs TRBV3-1 and TRBJ2-7; D not resolved. The CDR3 spans 15 residues. V was shortened by 0 bases and J by 1 base, with 10 bases between the two germline ends. The germline gives CDR1 LGHDT, CDR2 YNNKEL (reference sequence). DNA for the CDR3: TGTGCCAGCAGCCAAGATCTAGAAGTATCCTACGAGCAGTACTTC. Translation: CASSQDLEVSYEQYF.

This clonotype occurred a few times. CDR3 sequence (DNA): TGCAGTGCTAGGGACAGGGGGGGGCAGACCCAGTACTTC. Translating gives CSARDRGGQTQYF. V usage is TRBV20-1 and J usage is TRBJ2-5; the match to TRBD1 covers 10 bases. CDR1 and CDR2 from the germline V gene are DFQATT and SNEGSKA (reference sequence). Trimming at V came to 3 bases and at J to 6 bases, leaving 4 bases not matched to a gene. The CDR3 covers 13 residues.

J is TRBJ2-1 and V is TRBV6-6, with 7 positions matching TRBD1. The CDR3 loop spans 15 amino acids. Trimming at V came to 6 bases and at J to 4 bases, leaving 9 bases not matched to a gene. Germline V lookup: CDR1 MNHNY, CDR2 SVGAGI (reference sequence). The CDR3, as DNA: TGTGCCAGCAGCAGAACAGGGGATTCGTACAATGAGCAGTTCTTC. As protein: CASSRTGDSYNEQFF.

V gene TRBV27 combines with J gene TRBJ2-7, with 9 bases identical to TRBD1. The end of the DNA is better explained by TRBJ2-5, so the J call may be wrong. This CDR3 has 13 amino acids. Germline V gene sequence: CDR1 MNHEY, CDR2 SMNVEV (reference sequence). As DNA, the CDR3 is TGTGCCAGCAGTGGGACAGGGTTGGGGACCCAGTACTTC. This codes for CASSGTGLGTQYF.

The sample holds a few counts of this clonotype. This chain uses TRBV7-2 with TRBJ2-7; 7 bases map to TRBD1. The CDR3 is made up of 14 amino acids. The ends lost 2 bases at V and 3 bases at J; junction bases unmatched: 4. CDR1 is SGHTA and CDR2 is FQGNSA in the germline V gene. The CDR3 coding sequence is TGTGCCAGCAGCTTATGGGACAGCGACTACGAGCAGTACTTC. Its translation: CASSLWDSDYEQYF. Together with reference TRBV7-2 and TRBJ2-7, the CDR3 gives the full variable domain: GAGVSQSPSNKVTEKGKDVELRCDPISGHTALYWYRQSLGQGLEFLIYFQGNSAPDKSGLPSDRFSAERTGGSVSTLTIQRTQQEDSAVYLCASSLWDSDYEQYFGPGTRLTVT.

The CDR3 spells CSVATGTHNEQFF. In DNA form, the CDR3 reads TGCAGCGTTGCGACAGGGACACACAATGAGCAGTTCTTC. This chain connects TRBV29-1 to TRBJ2-1; 7 nucleotides match TRBD1. CDR3 length: 13 residues. V shed 4 bases, J shed 5 bases, and the junction held 5 bases outside the gene matches. The germline V gene has CDR1 SQVTM and CDR2 ANQGSEA.

The chain links TRBV14 to TRBJ2-5; 9 bases are a match to TRBD1. J lost 3 bases, V lost 4 bases, and 6 bases had no gene match. The germline gives CDR1 SGHDN, CDR2 FVKESK. The CDR3 length is 15 residues. The CDR3 DNA reads TGTGCCAGCAGCCCAAGGACAGGGGTCGAAGAGACCCAGTACTTC. Amino acid sequence: CASSPRTGVEETQYF. Supplemented by reference TRBV14 and TRBJ2-5, the full variable domain reads EAGVTQFPSHSVIEKGQTVTLRCDPISGHDNLYWYRRVMGKEIKFLLHFVKESKQDESGMPNNRFLAERTGGTYSTLKVQPAELEDSGVYFCASSPRTGVEETQYFGPGTRLLVL.

The chain employs TRBV2 and TRBJ2-7; TRBD2 aligns across 8 bases. This CDR3 spans 13 amino acids. V lost 7 bases, J lost 3 bases, and 5 bases stayed unmatched. Germline loops: CDR1 SNHLY, CDR2 FYNNEI. The CDR3 region is CASMTSVSYEQYF. Here the CDR3 DNA reads TGTGCCAGCATGACTAGCGTGAGCTACGAGCAGTACTTC.

Comments on this clonotype: Just one base apart from a much larger clone, this may be a read error. The chain is built from TRBV5-1 and TRBJ2-3; TRBD1 might be the D (6 bases). V shed 4 bases and J shed 6 bases, with 12 bases lying between them. The CDR3 length is 13 residues. Germline loops: CDR1 SGHRS, CDR2 YFSETQ. The CDR3, as DNA: TGCGCCAGCAGCGTGTGGGGGCAGGATACGCAGTATTTT. Residues: CASSVWGQDTQYF.

This clonotype was seen more than once but under ten times. The CDR3 DNA reads TGTGCCAGCAGTTTTAACGCAAAGAGCTCCTACAATGAGCAGTTCTTC. Translating gives CASSFNAKSSYNEQFF. This chain uses TRBV27 with TRBJ2-1; D ambiguous. CDR1 and CDR2 from the germline V gene are MNHEY and SMNVEV (reference sequence). The ends were cut back, 3 bases at V and 0 bases at J, with 12 bases in the middle. This CDR3 contains 16 residues.

The V gene is TRBV7-8, the J gene TRBJ2-1; TRBD2 matches 10 bases. The V gene end was trimmed by 0 bases and the J gene end by 10 bases; junction bases not matched to a gene: 12. The length of the CDR3 is 17 residues. The germline gives CDR1 SGHVS, CDR2 FQNEAQ. CDR3 nucleotides: TGTGCCAGCAGCTTAGCGTCCAGTAGCGGGAGGCCGTTGGAGCAGTTCTTC. Translated: CASSLASSSGRPLEQFF.

The chain links TRBV6-1 to TRBJ1-1; D gene ambiguous. The CDR3 totals 12 residues. Trimming shortened V by 5 bases and J by 10 bases, and 14 bases separated the two germline ends. Per germline, CDR1 MNHNS and CDR2 SASEGT. The CDR3 sequence: CASSSAGSVAFF. In DNA, the CDR3 is TGTGCCAGCAGTTCGGCGGGATCCGTAGCTTTCTTT.

This clonotype was observed a few times. The chain joins TRBV30 to TRBJ2-7, with unresolved D. V gave up 4 bases and J gave up 6 bases, with 19 bases separating them. This CDR3 is 14 amino acids long. CDR1 and CDR2 (germline): GTSNPN, SVGIG (reference sequence). CDR3 nucleotides: TGTGCCTGGACTCGGGCTAGTCTCCAGGCCGAGCAGTACTTC. Translation gives CAWTRASLQAEQYF.

The chain uses TRBV3-1 and TRBJ2-5; D is ambiguous. Germline V CDR1 and CDR2: LGHDT, YNNKEL (reference sequence). This CDR3 comprises 12 residues. V was cut by 3 bases and J by 5 bases, with 7 bases left in between. The DNA for the CDR3 is TGTGCCAGCAGCCAGTACCTGGAGACCCAGTACTTC. Its protein product is CASSQYLETQYF.

V is TRBV6-5 and J is TRBJ1-5; D is ambiguous. The CDR3 runs to 14 residues. CDR1 is MNHEY and CDR2 is SVGAGI in the germline V gene. V lost 6 bases and J lost 4, with 13 bases in between. The CDR3 DNA is TGTGCCAGCAGGGCGCGGGGAGCAAATCAGCCCCAGCATTTT. Translated: CASRARGANQPQHF.

In this sample, this clonotype turned up once. This sequence joins TRBV7-3 and TRBJ2-3; tentatively, D is TRBD2 (7 bases). Per the germline V gene, CDR1 is SGHTA and CDR2 is FQGTGA. The V end lost 3 bases, the J end lost 3 bases, and 37 bases lay between the germline ends. This CDR3 has 23 amino acids. The CDR3 protein is CASSFTPSRGNVDLAEITDTQYF. In DNA form, the CDR3 reads TGTGCCAGCAGCTTCACACCATCCAGGGGAAACGTGGATCTAGCGGAGATAACAGATACGCAGTATTTT.

The V and J genes are TRBV2 and TRBJ2-3, with D unresolved. This CDR3 spans 14 amino acids. The V end was cut by 2 bases, the J end by 4 bases, with 10 bases between. CDR1 is SNHLY, CDR2 FYNNEI, per germline. CDR3 bases: TGTGCCAGCAGTGAAAACAGCTGGGCAGATACGCAGTATTTT. It codes for CASSENSWADTQYF. Together with reference TRBV2 and TRBJ2-3, the CDR3 gives the full variable domain: EPEVTQTPSHQVTQMGQEVILRCVPISNHLYFYWYRQILGQKVEFLVSFYNNEISEKSEIFDDQFSVERPDGSNFTLKIRSTKLEDSAMYFCASSENSWADTQYFGPGTRLTVL.

V gene TRBV29-1 combines with J gene TRBJ2-3; TRBD2 matches 11 bases. The CDR3 totals 17 residues. The J segment lost 0 bases and the V segment lost 2 bases, leaving 7 bases of the junction unmatched. CDR1 is SQVTM and CDR2 is ANQGSEA in the germline V gene. The CDR3 loop reads CSVEPGLAETSTDTQYF. As DNA, the CDR3 is TGCAGCGTTGAACCGGGACTAGCGGAAACAAGCACAGATACGCAGTATTTT.

This clonotype has just a few counts. The chain has TRBV2 and TRBJ2-3; perhaps TRBD2 as D (5 bases). Looked up from germline, CDR1 is SNHLY and CDR2 is FYNNEI. With 3 bases removed from V and 10 bases from J, the gap between germline ends came to 11 bases. This CDR3 region has 12 residues. The CDR3 coding sequence is TGTGCCAGCAGTGACGAACTAGAGGCGCAGTATTTT. It specifies CASSDELEAQYF.

V and J are TRBV29-1 and TRBJ2-3; D gene unclear. The CDR3 consists of 11 residues. Germline V CDR1 and CDR2: SQVTM, ANQGSEA. The V and J ends lost 5 bases and 0 bases respectively, with 3 bases between them. The CDR3 sequence: CSVLSTDTQYF. CDR3 DNA: TGCAGCGTTTTGAGCACAGATACGCAGTATTTT.

CDR3 protein: CASSYWTGTLHF. Here the CDR3 DNA reads TGTGCCAGCAGTTACTGGACAGGCACCCTCCACTTT. This chain connects TRBV6-6 to TRBJ1-6; 7 bases line up with TRBD1. This CDR3 is 12 amino acids long. Germline values: CDR1 MNHNY, CDR2 SVGAGI (reference sequence). With 1 base clipped from V and 14 bases from J, the junction kept 2 bases outside the gene matches.

This clonotype was seen repeatedly, ten times or more. V usage is TRBV5-6 and J usage is TRBJ2-7; no clear D. CDR3 length: 13 residues. Germline CDR1 SGHDT, CDR2 YYEEEE. The V end was cut by 0 bases, the J end by 3 bases, with 7 bases between. CDR3 residues: CASSLEGNYEQYF. The CDR3 DNA is TGTGCCAGCAGCTTGGAGGGAAACTACGAGCAGTACTTC.

This sequence joins TRBV3-1 and TRBJ1-1; D unresolved. V was cut by 4 bases and J by 3 bases, with 6 bases left in between. CDR3 length: 12 residues. Germline lookup yields CDR1 LGHDT and CDR2 YNNKEL (reference sequence). Here the CDR3 reads CASSPADTEAFF. DNA of the CDR3: TGTGCCAGCAGCCCCGCGGACACTGAAGCTTTCTTT.

This clonotype came up a few times. The chain recombines TRBV29-1 with TRBJ2-5, with no clear D. The germline V gene encodes CDR1 SQVTM and CDR2 ANQGSEA. Trimming left V 4 bases short and J 4 bases short, with 13 bases between. The CDR3 contains 13 residues. This CDR3 reads CSVVAPPAETQYF. For the CDR3, the DNA is TGCAGCGTTGTTGCGCCCCCCGCAGAGACCCAGTACTTC.

This clonotype occurred many times. The CDR3 sequence: CASSTRGTSGSHDSGANVLTF. CDR3 DNA: TGTGCCAGCAGCACTCGGGGGACTAGCGGGAGTCACGACTCTGGGGCCAACGTCCTGACTTTC. The V gene is TRBV9, the J gene TRBJ2-6; TRBD2 matches at 14 bases. Trimming at V came to 4 bases and at J to 0 bases, leaving 12 bases not matched to a gene. There are 21 residues in the CDR3. CDR1 and CDR2 from the germline V gene are SGDLS and YYNGEE.

The V call is TRBV12-3 or TRBV12-4, the J call TRBJ1-1; no clear D. V lost 3 bases, J lost 0 bases, and 14 bases lay in between. This CDR3 contains 16 residues. CDR3 loop: CASSFGRTRVNTEAFF. The CDR3, as DNA: TGTGCCAGCAGTTTCGGACGAACGAGAGTGAACACTGAAGCTTTCTTT.

V is TRBV3-1 and J is TRBJ1-2; D is unresolved. The CDR3 is 11 amino acids. The germline V gene has CDR1 LGHDT and CDR2 YNNKEL (reference sequence). Trimming cost V 3 bases and J 8 bases, with 7 bases left between them. The CDR3 DNA is TGTGCCAGCAGCCATTTCTCAGGCTACACCTTC. It encodes CASSHFSGYTF.